These 11 T cell receptor beta chains originate from one sample sequenced in a study of blood T cell repertoires in COVID-19 (TCRdb year 2020). Preparation of the library involved the immunoSEQ multiplex PCR assay. In TCRdb, the immuneACCESS table is reduced to in-frame sequences with V and J assigned. These tables do not hold every clone; where another copy was compared, an unresolved V gene accounts for under half, and the others remain unexplained. In this sample the table shows about 49,000 clones, about 87% of which occur a single time. More than 2% of the sample is taken by the ten largest. The material sequenced was peripheral blood. All receptors derive from a woman of 80 years or more with COVID-19, enrolled during active disease.

The rearrangement uses TRBV2 and TRBJ1-4; D uncertain. The germline V and J ends were trimmed by 7 bases and 8 bases, with 17 bases remaining between them. The CDR3 runs 14 residues. The germline gives CDR1 SNHLY, CDR2 FYNNEI. The CDR3 is CASTPGLAGEKLFF. CDR3 sequence (DNA): TGTGCCAGCACCCCCGGACTGGCGGGGGAAAAACTGTTTTTT.

This chain joins TRBV19 and TRBJ2-7; 9 bases align to TRBD1. CDR1 and CDR2 (germline): LNHDA, SQIVND (reference sequence). The CDR3 runs 17 residues. The trim removed 0 bases at V and 3 bases at J, leaving 9 bases unmatched. CDR3 DNA sequence: TGTGCCAGTAGTATAGATATTCGGGACAGGGCTAACTACGAGCAGTACTTC. It is translated as CASSIDIRDRANYEQYF.

The gene calls are TRBV7-9 and TRBJ1-1; 7 positions match TRBD1. V trimming: 0 bases; J trimming: 5 bases; junction bases outside the gene matches: 6. Germline loops: CDR1 SEHNR, CDR2 FQNEAQ (reference sequence). The CDR3 contains 15 residues. CDR3 DNA: TGTGCCAGCAGCTTAGCAGAGGGGGCTGGTACTGAAGCTTTCTTT. Translation gives CASSLAEGAGTEAFF.

J is TRBJ1-4 and V is TRBV7-2; unclear D gene. V lost 6 bases to trimming and J lost 4 bases, with 12 bases between them. CDR3 length: 14 amino acids. Germline V gene data show CDR1 as SGHTA and CDR2 as FQGNSA. CDR3: CASSSGMSNEKLFF. In DNA form, the CDR3 reads TGTGCCAGCAGTTCAGGCATGAGTAATGAAAAACTGTTTTTT.

The gene calls are TRBV5-5 and TRBJ1-2; possibly TRBD1 for D (5 bases). V was shortened by 0 bases and J by 2 bases, with 8 bases between the two germline ends. This CDR3 is built from 14 residues. Per the germline V gene, CDR1 is SGHKS and CDR2 is YYEKEE (reference sequence). The CDR3 reads CASSLAGLNYGYTF. The DNA of the CDR3 is TGTGCCAGCAGCTTGGCAGGGCTGAACTATGGCTACACCTTC.

This chain connects TRBV29-1 to TRBJ1-1; no clear D. Germline CDR1 and CDR2: SQVTM and ANQGSEA. This CDR3 is built from 14 residues. V lost 4 bases and J 5 bases, leaving 17 bases between the germline ends. This CDR3 is CSVAAGGLRTEAFF. CDR3 DNA: TGCAGCGTTGCGGCGGGAGGGCTGAGGACTGAAGCTTTCTTT. Looking up the rest from reference TRBV29-1 and TRBJ1-1 gives the full variable domain: SAVISQKPSRDICQRGTSLTIQCQVDSQVTMMFWYRQQPGQSLTLIATANQGSEATYESGFVIDKFPISRPNLTFSTLTVSNMSPEDSSIYLCSVAAGGLRTEAFFGQGTRLTVV.

The rearrangement links TRBV16 to TRBJ2-7; D not resolved. The V end lost 0 bases, the J end lost 5 bases, and 11 bases lay between the germline ends. This CDR3 is built from 14 residues. Germline lookup yields CDR1 KGHSY and CDR2 FQNENV. DNA for the CDR3: TGTGCCAGCAGCCAATCGGCAGTCCCCAACGAGCAGTACTTC. This encodes CASSQSAVPNEQYF.

The chain uses TRBV6-1 and TRBJ2-7, with TRBD2 identical over 15 bases. CDR1 and CDR2 (germline): MNHNS, SASEGT. The CDR3 has 18 residues. V trimming: 4 bases; J trimming: 5 bases; junction bases outside the gene matches: 12. For the CDR3, the DNA is TGTGCCAGCAGTGTCGCACCGGGGACTAGCGGGAGGCGCCACGAGCAGTACTTC. It translates to CASSVAPGTSGRRHEQYF.

The rearrangement joins TRBV5-1 to TRBJ1-4; tentatively, D is TRBD1 (6 bases). The CDR3 totals 15 residues. V shed 3 bases and J shed 3 bases, with 12 bases lying between them. Germline V lookup: CDR1 SGHRS, CDR2 YFSETQ. The CDR3 nucleotides read TGCGCCAGCAGCTCAACAGGGAAACCTAATGAAAAACTGTTTTTT. It yields the protein CASSSTGKPNEKLFF.

The V gene is TRBV3-1 (or the pseudogene TRBV3-2), the J gene TRBJ2-2; 7 nucleotides match TRBD2. CDR3 length: 17 residues. The V gene end was trimmed by 1 base and the J gene end by 1 base; junction bases not matched to a gene: 6. Germline V lookup: CDR1 LGHDT, CDR2 YNNKEL (reference sequence). The CDR3 sequence is CASSQARASGNTGELFF. DNA of the CDR3: TGTGCCAGCAGCCAAGCCAGGGCTAGCGGGAACACCGGGGAGCTGTTTTTT.

The rearrangement links TRBV3-1 (or the pseudogene TRBV3-2) to TRBJ2-5; 7 bases match TRBD2. Unmatched junction bases numbered 16, after V lost 0 bases and J lost 9 bases. Germline V gene data show CDR1 as LGHDT and CDR2 as YNNKEL (reference sequence). This CDR3 has 17 amino acids. The CDR3 loop reads CASSQDESGLEPGPQYF. The CDR3, as DNA: TGTGCCAGCAGCCAAGACGAGTCCGGACTAGAGCCCGGACCCCAGTACTTC.